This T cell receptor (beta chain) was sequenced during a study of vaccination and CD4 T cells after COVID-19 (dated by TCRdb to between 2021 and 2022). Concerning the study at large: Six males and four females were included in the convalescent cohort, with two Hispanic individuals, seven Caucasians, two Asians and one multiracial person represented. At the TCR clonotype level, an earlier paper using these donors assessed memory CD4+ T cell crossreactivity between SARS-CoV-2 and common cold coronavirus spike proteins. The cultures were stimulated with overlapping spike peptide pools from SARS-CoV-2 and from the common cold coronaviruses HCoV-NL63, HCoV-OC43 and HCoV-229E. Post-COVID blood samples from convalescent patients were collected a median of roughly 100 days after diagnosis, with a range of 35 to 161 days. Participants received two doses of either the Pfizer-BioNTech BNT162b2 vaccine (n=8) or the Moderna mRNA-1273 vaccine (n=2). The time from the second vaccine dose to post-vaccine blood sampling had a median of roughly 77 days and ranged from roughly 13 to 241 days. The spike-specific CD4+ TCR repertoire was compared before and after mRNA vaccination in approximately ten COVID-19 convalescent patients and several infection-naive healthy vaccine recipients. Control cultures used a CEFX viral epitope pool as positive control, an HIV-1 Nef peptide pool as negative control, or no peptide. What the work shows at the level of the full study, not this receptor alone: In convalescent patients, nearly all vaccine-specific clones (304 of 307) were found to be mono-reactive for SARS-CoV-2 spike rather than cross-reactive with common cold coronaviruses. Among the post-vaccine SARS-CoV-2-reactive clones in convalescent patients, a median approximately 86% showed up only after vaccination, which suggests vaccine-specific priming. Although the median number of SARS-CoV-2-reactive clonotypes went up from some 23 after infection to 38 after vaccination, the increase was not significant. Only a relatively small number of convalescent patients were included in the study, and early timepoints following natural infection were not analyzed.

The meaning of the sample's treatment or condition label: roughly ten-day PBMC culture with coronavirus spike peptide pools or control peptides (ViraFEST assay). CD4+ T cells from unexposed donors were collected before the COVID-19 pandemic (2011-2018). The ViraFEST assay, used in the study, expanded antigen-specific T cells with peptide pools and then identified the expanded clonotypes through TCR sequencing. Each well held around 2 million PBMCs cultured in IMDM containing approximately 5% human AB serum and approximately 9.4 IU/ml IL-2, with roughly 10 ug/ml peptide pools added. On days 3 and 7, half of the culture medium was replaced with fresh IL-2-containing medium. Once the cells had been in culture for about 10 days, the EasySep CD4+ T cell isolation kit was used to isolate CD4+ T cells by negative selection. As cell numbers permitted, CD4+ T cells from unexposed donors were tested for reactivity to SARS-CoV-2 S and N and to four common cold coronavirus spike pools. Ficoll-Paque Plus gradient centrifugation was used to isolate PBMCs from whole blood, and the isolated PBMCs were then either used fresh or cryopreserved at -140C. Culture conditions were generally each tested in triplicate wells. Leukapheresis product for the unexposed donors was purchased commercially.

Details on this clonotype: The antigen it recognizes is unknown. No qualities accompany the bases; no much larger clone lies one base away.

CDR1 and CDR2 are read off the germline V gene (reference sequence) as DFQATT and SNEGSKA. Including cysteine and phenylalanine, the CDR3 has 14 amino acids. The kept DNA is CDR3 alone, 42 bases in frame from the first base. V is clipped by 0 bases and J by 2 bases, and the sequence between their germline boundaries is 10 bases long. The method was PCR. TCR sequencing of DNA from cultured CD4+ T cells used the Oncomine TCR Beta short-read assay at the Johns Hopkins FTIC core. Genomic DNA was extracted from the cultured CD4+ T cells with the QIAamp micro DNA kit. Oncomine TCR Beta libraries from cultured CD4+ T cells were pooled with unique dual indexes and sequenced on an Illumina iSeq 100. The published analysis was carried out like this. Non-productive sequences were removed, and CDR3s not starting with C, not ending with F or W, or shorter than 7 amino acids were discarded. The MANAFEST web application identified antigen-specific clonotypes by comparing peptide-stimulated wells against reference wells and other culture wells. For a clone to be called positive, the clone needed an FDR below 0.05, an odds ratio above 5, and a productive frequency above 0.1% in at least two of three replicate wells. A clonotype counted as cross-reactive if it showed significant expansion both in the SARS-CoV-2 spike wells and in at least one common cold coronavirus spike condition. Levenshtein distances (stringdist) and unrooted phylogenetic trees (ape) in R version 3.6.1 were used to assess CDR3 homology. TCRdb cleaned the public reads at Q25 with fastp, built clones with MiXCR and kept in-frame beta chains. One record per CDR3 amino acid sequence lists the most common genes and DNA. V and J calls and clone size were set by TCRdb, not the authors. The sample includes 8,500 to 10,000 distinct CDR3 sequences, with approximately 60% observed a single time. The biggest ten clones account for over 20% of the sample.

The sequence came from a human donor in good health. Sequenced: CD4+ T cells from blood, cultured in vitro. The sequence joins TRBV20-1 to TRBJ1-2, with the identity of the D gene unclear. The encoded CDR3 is CSARERGTNYGYTF. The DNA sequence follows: TGCAGTGCTAGAGAACGGGGAACGAACTATGGCTACACCTTC.